The T cell receptor (beta chain) under discussion was sequenced for a study of blood T cell repertoires in COVID-19. About the research overall: COVID-19 samples collected from the United States, Italy and Spain covered acute and convalescent phases.

Per the original data handling: Estimated nucleated cell counts came from reference gene primer amplification. Profiled with immunoSEQ multiplex PCR; TCRdb holds only in-frame clones, not every one. From that table come the V and J calls and clone size; the DNA was used to work out D and trimming. In the table there are over 70,000 clones, around four fifths of which are singletons. The V end was cut by 2 bases, the J end by 4 bases, with 10 bases between. This CDR3 has 15 amino acids. CDR1 and CDR2 from the germline V gene are SGHRS and YFSETQ. This clone was detected only a few times. This chain uses TRBV5-1 with TRBJ2-6; D remains ambiguous. The clonotype was recovered from a woman older than 75 with acute or convalescent COVID-19. Sequenced input: peripheral blood. The CDR3 region is CASSFSGTGANVLTF. Here the CDR3 DNA reads TGCGCCAGCAGCTTCTCAGGTACAGGGGCCAACGTCCTGACTTTC.